This TCR beta chain derives from a study of CD8+ T cells in alopecia areata. The length of the CDR3 is 12 residues. Per germline, CDR1 SGHDT and CDR2 YYEEEE. The V segment lost 4 bases and the J segment 10 bases; nucleotides outside the gene matches: 7. This clone appeared many times. In each case, RNA was isolated and then reverse transcribed into cDNA as the sequencing template. The method was immunoSEQ multiplex PCR; TCRdb's version includes in-frame clones alone and lacks a portion of them. The sample shows around 180,000 clones, approximately 67% of them seen only once. Treatment of the sample: oral pan-JAK inhibitor, 5-10 mg twice daily.

The rearrangement joins TRBV5-6 to TRBJ1-2; 7 bases match TRBD1. The specimen comprised CD4+ T cells sorted from blood, sampled at roughly week 49, from a patient treated with tofacitinib. The source is a human donor with alopecia areata. CDR3 sequence: CASSLWDSYYTF. For the CDR3, the DNA is TGTGCCAGCAGCCTTTGGGACAGCTACTACACCTTC.